This T cell receptor beta chain was recorded in a study of blood T cell repertoires in COVID-19. Across the whole study: Both acute and convalescent COVID-19 samples were obtained from the United States, Italy and Spain. The cDNA or gDNA used as material had been derived from T cells, B-cell-depleted T cells, or PBMCs.

The CDR3 runs to 15 residues. Unmatched junction bases numbered 13, after V lost 3 bases and J lost 8 bases. The germline gives CDR1 SGHRS, CDR2 YFSETQ. Per the original methods: Amplification of reference gene primers was used by the study to estimate nucleated cell counts. Sequencing was performed with immunoSEQ multiplex PCR; in TCRdb, only in-frame clones are kept and a portion is missing. V and J calls and clone size are as listed in that table; D and trimming were resolved from the DNA. The sample has under 250,000 clones; about 83% are singletons. The TCR was taken from a woman between 50 and 59 years old with active or convalescent COVID-19. The chain combines TRBV5-1 with TRBJ1-2; 7 bases are a match to TRBD1. What was sequenced was peripheral blood. CDR3 protein: CASSSQDRPREGYTF. CDR3 nucleotides: TGCGCCAGCAGCTCTCAGGACAGGCCCCGTGAAGGCTACACCTTC.